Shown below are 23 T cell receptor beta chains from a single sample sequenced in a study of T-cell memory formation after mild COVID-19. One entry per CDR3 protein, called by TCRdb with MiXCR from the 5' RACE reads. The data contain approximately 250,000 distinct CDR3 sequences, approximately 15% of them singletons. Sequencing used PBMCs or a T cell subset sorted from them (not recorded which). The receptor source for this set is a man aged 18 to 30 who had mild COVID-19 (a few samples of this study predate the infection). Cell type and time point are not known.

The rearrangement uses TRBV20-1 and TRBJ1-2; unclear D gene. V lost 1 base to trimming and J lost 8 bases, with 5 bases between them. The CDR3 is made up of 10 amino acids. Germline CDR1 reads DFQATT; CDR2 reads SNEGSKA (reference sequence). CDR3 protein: CSARAGGYTF. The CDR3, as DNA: TGCAGTGCTAGAGCCGGGGGCTACACCTTC.

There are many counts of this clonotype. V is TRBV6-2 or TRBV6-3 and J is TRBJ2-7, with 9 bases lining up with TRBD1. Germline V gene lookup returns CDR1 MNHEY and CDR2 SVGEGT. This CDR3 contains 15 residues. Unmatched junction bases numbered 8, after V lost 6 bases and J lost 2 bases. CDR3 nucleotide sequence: TGTGCCAGCAGCCTCGGACAGGGGCCAACCTACGAGCAGTACGTC. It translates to CASSLGQGPTYEQYV.

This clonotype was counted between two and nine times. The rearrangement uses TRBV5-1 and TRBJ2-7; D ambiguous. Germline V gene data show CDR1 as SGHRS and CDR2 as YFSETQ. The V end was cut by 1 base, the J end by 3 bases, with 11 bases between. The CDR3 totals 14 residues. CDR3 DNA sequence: TGCGCCAGCAGCTTGATCGAGACCGGCTACGAGCAGTACTTC. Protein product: CASSLIETGYEQYF.

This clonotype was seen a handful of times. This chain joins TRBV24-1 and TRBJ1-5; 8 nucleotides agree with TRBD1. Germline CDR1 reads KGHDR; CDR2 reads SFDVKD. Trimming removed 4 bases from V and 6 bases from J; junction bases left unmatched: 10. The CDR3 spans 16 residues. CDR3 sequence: CATSDGQGGSGQPQHF. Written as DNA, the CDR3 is TGTGCCACCAGTGACGGACAGGGCGGTTCAGGTCAGCCCCAGCATTTT.

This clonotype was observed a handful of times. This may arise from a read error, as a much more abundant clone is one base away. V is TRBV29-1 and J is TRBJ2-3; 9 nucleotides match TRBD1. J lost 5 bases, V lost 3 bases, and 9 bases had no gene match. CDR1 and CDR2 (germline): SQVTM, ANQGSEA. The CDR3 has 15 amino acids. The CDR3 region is CSVDADRGSGDTQYF. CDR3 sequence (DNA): TGCAGCGTTGATGCGGACAGGGGAAGTGGAGATACGCAGTATTTT.

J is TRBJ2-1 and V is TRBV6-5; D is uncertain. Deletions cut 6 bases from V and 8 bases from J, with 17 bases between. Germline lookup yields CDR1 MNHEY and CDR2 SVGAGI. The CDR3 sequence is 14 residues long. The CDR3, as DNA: TGTGCCAGCAGCACACACCCCAATTACGATGAGCAGTTCTTC. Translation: CASSTHPNYDEQFF.

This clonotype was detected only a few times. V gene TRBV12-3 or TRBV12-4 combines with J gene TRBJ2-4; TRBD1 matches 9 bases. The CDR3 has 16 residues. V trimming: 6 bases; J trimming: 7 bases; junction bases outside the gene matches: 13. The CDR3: CASRETGTGSVNIQYF. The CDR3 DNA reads TGTGCCAGCAGAGAGACCGGGACAGGGTCTGTGAACATTCAGTACTTC.

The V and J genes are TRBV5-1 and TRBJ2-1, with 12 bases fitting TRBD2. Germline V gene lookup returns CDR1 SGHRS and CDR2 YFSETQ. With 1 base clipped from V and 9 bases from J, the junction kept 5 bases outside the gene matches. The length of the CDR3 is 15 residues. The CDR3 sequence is CASSLSSGGATEQFF. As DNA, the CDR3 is TGCGCCAGCAGCTTGTCTAGCGGGGGGGCCACTGAGCAGTTCTTC.

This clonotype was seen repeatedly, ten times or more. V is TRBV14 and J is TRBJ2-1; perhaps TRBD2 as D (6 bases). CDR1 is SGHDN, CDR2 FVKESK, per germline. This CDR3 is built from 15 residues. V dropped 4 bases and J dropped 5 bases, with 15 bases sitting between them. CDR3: CASSPTGTSHNEQFF. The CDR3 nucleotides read TGTGCCAGCAGCCCCACTGGGACTTCCCACAATGAGCAGTTCTTC.

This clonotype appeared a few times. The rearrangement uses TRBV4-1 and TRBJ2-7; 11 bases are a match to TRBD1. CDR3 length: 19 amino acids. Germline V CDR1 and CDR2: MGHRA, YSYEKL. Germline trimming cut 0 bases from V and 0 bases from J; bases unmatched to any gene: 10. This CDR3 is CASSQEPGQGAFSSYEQYV. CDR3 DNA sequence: TGCGCCAGCAGCCAAGAACCCGGACAGGGGGCCTTTAGCTCCTACGAGCAGTACGTC.

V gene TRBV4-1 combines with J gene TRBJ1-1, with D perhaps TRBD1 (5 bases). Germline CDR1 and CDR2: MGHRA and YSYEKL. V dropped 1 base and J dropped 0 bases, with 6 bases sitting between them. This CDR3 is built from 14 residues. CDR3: CASSQVTVNTEAFF. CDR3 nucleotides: TGCGCCAGCAGCCAAGTGACAGTGAACACTGAAGCTTTCTTT.

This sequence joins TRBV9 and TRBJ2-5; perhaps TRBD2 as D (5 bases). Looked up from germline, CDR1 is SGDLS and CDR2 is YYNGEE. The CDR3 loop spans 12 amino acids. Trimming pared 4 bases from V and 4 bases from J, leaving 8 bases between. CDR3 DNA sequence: TGTGCCAGCAGCATGGCGGGAGAGACCCAGTACTTC. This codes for CASSMAGETQYF.

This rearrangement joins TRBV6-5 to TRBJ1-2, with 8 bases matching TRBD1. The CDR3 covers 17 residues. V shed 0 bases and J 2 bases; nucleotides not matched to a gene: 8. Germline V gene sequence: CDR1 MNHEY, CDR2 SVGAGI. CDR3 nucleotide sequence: TGTGCCAGCAGTTACTCGAACTGGCAGGGGGCCAACTATGGCTACACCTTC. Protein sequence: CASSYSNWQGANYGYTF.

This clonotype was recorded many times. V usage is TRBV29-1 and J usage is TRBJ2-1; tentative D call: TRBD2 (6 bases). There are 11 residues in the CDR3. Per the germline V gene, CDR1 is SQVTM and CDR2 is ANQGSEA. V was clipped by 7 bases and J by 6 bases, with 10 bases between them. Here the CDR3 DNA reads TGCAGCGGACTAGTACTCAATGAGCAGTTCTTC. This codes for CSGLVLNEQFF.

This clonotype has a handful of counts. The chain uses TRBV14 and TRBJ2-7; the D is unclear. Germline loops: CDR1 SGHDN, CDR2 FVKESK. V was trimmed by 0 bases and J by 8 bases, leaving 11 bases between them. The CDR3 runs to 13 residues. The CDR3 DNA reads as TGTGCCAGCAGCCAAGACATCAGCTTCAAGCAGTACTTC. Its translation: CASSQDISFKQYF.

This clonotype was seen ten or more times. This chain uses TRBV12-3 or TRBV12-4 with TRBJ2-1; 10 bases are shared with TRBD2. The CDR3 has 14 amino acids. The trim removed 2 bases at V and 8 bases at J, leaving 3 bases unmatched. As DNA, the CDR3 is TGTGCCAGCAGTTTAAGCGGGGGGGCCGATGAGCAGTTCTTC. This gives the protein CASSLSGGADEQFF.

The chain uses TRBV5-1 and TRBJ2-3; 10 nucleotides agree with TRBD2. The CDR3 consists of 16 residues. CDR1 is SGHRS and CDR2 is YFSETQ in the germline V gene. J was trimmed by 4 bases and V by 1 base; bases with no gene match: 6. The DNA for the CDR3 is TGCGCCAGCAGCTTGTTTAGCGGGGGGACGGCAGATACGCAGTATTTT. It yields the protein CASSLFSGGTADTQYF.

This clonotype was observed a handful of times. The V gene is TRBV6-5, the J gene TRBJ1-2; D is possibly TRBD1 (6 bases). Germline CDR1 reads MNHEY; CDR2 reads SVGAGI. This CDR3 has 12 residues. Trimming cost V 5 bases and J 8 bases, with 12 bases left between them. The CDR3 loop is CASSTDSGGYTF. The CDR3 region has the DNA TGTGCCAGCAGTACGGACAGCGGAGGCTACACCTTC.

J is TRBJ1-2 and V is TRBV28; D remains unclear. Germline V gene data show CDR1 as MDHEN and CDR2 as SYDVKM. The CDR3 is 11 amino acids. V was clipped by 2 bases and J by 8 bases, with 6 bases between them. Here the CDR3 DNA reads TGTGCCAGCAGTTTACGGTTGGGCTACACCTTC. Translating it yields CASSLRLGYTF.

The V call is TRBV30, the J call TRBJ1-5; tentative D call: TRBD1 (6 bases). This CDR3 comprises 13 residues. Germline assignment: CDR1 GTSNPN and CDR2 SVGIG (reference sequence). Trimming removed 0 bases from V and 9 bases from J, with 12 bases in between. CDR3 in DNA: TGTGCCTGGAGTGTGAAGGGGGGAGGGCCCCAGCATTTT. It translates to CAWSVKGGGPQHF.

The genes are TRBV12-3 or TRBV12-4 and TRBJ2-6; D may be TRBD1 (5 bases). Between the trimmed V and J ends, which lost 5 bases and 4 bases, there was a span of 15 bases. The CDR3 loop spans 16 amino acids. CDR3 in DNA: TGTGCCAGCAGTCCTTTTGGGGCCGACGGGGCCAACGTCCTGACTTTC. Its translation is CASSPFGADGANVLTF.

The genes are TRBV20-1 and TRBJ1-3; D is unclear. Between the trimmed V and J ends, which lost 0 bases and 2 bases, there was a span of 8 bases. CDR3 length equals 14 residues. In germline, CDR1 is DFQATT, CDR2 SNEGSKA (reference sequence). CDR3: CSARDFTAGNTIYF. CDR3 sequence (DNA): TGCAGTGCTAGAGATTTTACCGCTGGAAACACCATATATTTT.

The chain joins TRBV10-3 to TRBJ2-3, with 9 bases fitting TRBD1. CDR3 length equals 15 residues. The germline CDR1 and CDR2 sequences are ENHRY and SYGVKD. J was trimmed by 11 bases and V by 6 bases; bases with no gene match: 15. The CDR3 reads CAISGQGSTEQGQYF. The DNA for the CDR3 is TGTGCCATCAGCGGACAGGGGAGCACAGAGCAAGGGCAGTATTTT.